The subject of this entry is one TCR beta chain. Its antigen remains unidentified. This sample is drawn from a study of T cell repertoires in cytomegalovirus infection. Study observations and caveats: Ex vivo responses were dominated by HLA-C-restricted CMV-specific TCR beta clonotypes. People with CMV and the relevant HLA were identified by cumulative public TCR beta family frequency.

MiXCR was run by TCRdb on the reads, yielding one entry per CDR3 protein. The table has approximately 990,000 distinct CDR3 sequences, under 40% seen once. This CDR3 has 14 residues. Germline V lookup: CDR1 LNHDA, CDR2 SQIVND (reference sequence). With 9 bases clipped from V and 9 bases from J, the junction kept 11 bases outside the gene matches. This sequence joins TRBV19 and TRBJ1-6, with TRBD1 identical over 7 bases. Sequenced material: cultured CD8+ T cells from PBMCs, taken from culture after CMV antigen stimulation. The source is a human donor in good health (CMV status not recorded). Some clones in this sample may be carry-over from other donors' samples. The CDR3 DNA sequence: TGTGCCAGCTCTCCAGGGGGTTCGAGTTCACCCCTCCACTTT. Encoded protein: CASSPGGSSSPLHF.